What follows are 13 T cell receptor beta chains derived from one specimen sequenced in a study of blood T cell repertoires in COVID-19. Only in-frame clones appear in the TCRdb table, and some are missing; sequencing was by immunoSEQ multiplex PCR. The data hold about 120,000 clones, with roughly three quarters observed a single time. What was sequenced was peripheral blood. All receptors derive from a human donor in a cohort sampled during active COVID-19.

Only one count was recorded for this clone. The chain links TRBV2 to TRBJ2-7; 10 bases are a match to TRBD1. The V and J ends lost 6 bases and 4 bases, in that order; junction bases with no gene match: 15. Germline CDR1 SNHLY, CDR2 FYNNEI. The CDR3 is 17 amino acids. The CDR3 nucleotides read TGTGCCAGCAGCATCGGGACAGGGGTCTTCTCTCCGTACGAGCAGTACTTC. Amino acids: CASSIGTGVFSPYEQYF.

There are a few counts of this clone. The rearrangement uses TRBV5-6 and TRBJ2-7, with 9 bases that match TRBD2. Trimming removed 4 bases from V and 9 bases from J; junction bases left unmatched: 11. Germline-derived CDR1 and CDR2 are SGHDT and YYEEEE. The CDR3 spans 14 residues. In nucleotides, the CDR3 is TGTGCCAGCAGCCCGACTAGCGGAAGTTTTGGGCAGTACTTC. Amino acids: CASSPTSGSFGQYF.

The table lists this clone with a count of one. The gene calls are TRBV3-1 (or the pseudogene TRBV3-2) and TRBJ1-5; D remains ambiguous. The CDR3 contains 13 residues. Germline values: CDR1 LGHDT, CDR2 YNNKEL (reference sequence). Between the trimmed V and J ends, which lost 1 base and 6 bases, there was a span of 7 bases. The CDR3 loop reads CASSQGAGQPQHF. CDR3 DNA: TGTGCCAGCAGCCAAGGGGCCGGTCAGCCCCAGCATTTT.

The chain combines TRBV19 with TRBJ1-3; D remains unclear. The length of the CDR3 is 13 residues. Trimming took off 7 bases at V and 8 bases at J, with 15 bases between the two ends. Germline V gene sequence: CDR1 LNHDA, CDR2 SQIVND (reference sequence). DNA for the CDR3: TGTGCCAGTATGAAATCCCGCCGAGACACCATATATTTT. Translation gives CASMKSRRDTIYF.

The chain combines TRBV30 with TRBJ1-2; TRBD1 aligns across 7 bases. CDR1 and CDR2 from the germline V gene are GTSNPN and SVGIG (reference sequence). The CDR3 length is 14 residues. With V trimmed by 1 base and J by 2 bases, 4 bases remained unmatched. The DNA for the CDR3 is TGTGCCTGGAGTGAACAGGGGCTAAACTATGGCTACACCTTC. This gives the protein CAWSEQGLNYGYTF.

This clone was observed a handful of times. The chain joins TRBV5-4 to TRBJ1-1; D might be TRBD1 (6 bases). There are 14 residues in the CDR3. Deletions cut 4 bases from V and 0 bases from J, with 10 bases between. Germline-derived CDR1 and CDR2 are SGHNT and YYREEE (reference sequence). CDR3 region: CASSADSLNTEAFF. The CDR3 DNA follows: TGTGCCAGCAGCGCGGACAGTCTGAACACTGAAGCTTTCTTT.

V is TRBV19 and J is TRBJ1-4; the D gene is possibly TRBD1 (6 bases). CDR3 length equals 13 residues. From germline, CDR1 is LNHDA and CDR2 SQIVND (reference sequence). V was shortened by 5 bases and J by 8 bases, with 12 bases between the two germline ends. The CDR3 protein is CASSFRRGEKLFF. The CDR3 nucleotides read TGTGCCAGTAGTTTCCGCAGGGGAGAAAAACTGTTTTTT.

Comments on this clone: The same CDR3 arises from other DNA sequences in this sample as well. This chain uses TRBV11-2 with TRBJ2-7; TRBD1 aligns across 8 bases. V dropped 4 bases and J dropped 0; count of bases not matched to a gene: 2. CDR1 is SGHAT and CDR2 is FQNNGV in the germline V gene. The CDR3 runs to 14 residues. The CDR3: CASSSGQASYEQYF. As DNA, the CDR3 is TGTGCCAGCAGCTCGGGACAGGCCTCCTACGAGCAGTACTTC.

The chain couples TRBV7-2 to TRBJ2-7; D is possibly TRBD2 (6 bases). Per germline, CDR1 SGHTA and CDR2 FQGNSA. Trimming left V 3 bases short and J 4 bases short, with 13 bases between. The CDR3 runs 14 residues. The CDR3: CASSLGGEVYEQYF. The DNA for the CDR3 is TGTGCCAGCAGCTTGGGGGGAGAAGTATACGAGCAGTACTTC.

The chain recombines TRBV6-5 with TRBJ2-7, with 12 bases aligning to TRBD1. Germline values: CDR1 MNHEY, CDR2 SVGAGI. V shed 3 bases and J 5 bases; nucleotides not matched to a gene: 5. The CDR3 loop spans 15 amino acids. Here the CDR3 DNA reads TGTGCCAGCAGTTATTCCGGGACAGGGGGCCACGAGCAGTACTTC. Protein: CASSYSGTGGHEQYF.

The chain combines TRBV6-5 with TRBJ2-1; 12 bases map to TRBD2. The CDR3 sequence is 15 residues long. Trimming cost V 6 bases and J 0 bases; bases outside gene matches: 0. CDR1 MNHEY and CDR2 SVGAGI come from the germline V gene. The CDR3 nucleotides are TGTGCCAGCAGGACTAGCGGGAGCTCCTACAATGAGCAGTTCTTC. It translates to CASRTSGSSYNEQFF.

This chain connects TRBV27 to TRBJ1-5, with TRBD1 as a possible D gene (6 bases). The CDR3 consists of 14 residues. Germline V gene sequence: CDR1 MNHEY, CDR2 SMNVEV (reference sequence). With 5 bases removed from V and 4 bases from J, the gap between germline ends came to 12 bases. CDR3 bases: TGTGCCAGCAGTCGAGGGGGTGGGAATCAGCCCCAGCATTTT. Amino acids: CASSRGGGNQPQHF.

The gene calls are TRBV7-9 and TRBJ2-7, with 8 nucleotides matching TRBD2. The germline gives CDR1 SEHNR, CDR2 FQNEAQ (reference sequence). With V trimmed by 5 bases and J by 5 bases, 5 bases remained unmatched. This CDR3 spans 13 amino acids. The DNA for the CDR3 is TGTGCCAGCAGCCCGAGCGGGGGCAACGAGCAGTACTTC. This encodes CASSPSGGNEQYF. Full variable domain (rest looked up from reference TRBV7-9 and TRBJ2-7): DTGVSQNPRHKITKRGQNVTFRCDPISEHNRLYWYRQTLGQGPEFLTYFQNEAQLEKSRLLSDRFSAERPKGSFSTLEIQRTEQGDSAMYLCASSPSGGNEQYFGPGTRLTVT.